A selection of T cell receptor beta chains follows, all from one sample in a study of cytomegalovirus exposure and HLA in healthy donors. Sequencing was performed with immunoSEQ multiplex PCR; in TCRdb, only in-frame clones are kept and a portion is missing. The data contain more than 85,000 clones, 79% of them singletons. The sequenced sample consisted of PBMCs. The receptors were gathered from a female donor in good health and CMV-seropositive. The CDR3 runs from the conserved cysteine through the conserved F or W. D genes are given only for firm matches. Size is stated for part of the rows, as once, few or many counts, or as a class when the clone is expanded.

J: TRBJ1-2
D: TRBD1
size: -
length: 16
V: TRBV6-6
DNA: TGTGCCAGCAGTTCTCAGGACAGGGTCGGGAACTATGGCTACACCTTC
CDR3: CASSSQDRVGNYGYTF

J: TRBJ1-4
D: -
size: -
length: 14
V: TRBV10-3
DNA: TGTGCCATCAGTGATCCCGGACAGTTGGAAAAACTGTTTTTT
CDR3: CAISDPGQLEKLFF

J: TRBJ2-2
D: TRBD2
size: -
length: 16
V: TRBV7-6
DNA: TGTGCCAGCAGCTTAGTTTCGGGACTAGTGTCCGGGGAGCTGTTTTTT
CDR3: CASSLVSGLVSGELFF

J: TRBJ1-2
D: -
size: -
length: 16
V: TRBV11-3
DNA: TGTGCCAGCAGCTTAACTTTTGGGGGGGGAGACTATGGCTACACCTTC
CDR3: CASSLTFGGGDYGYTF

J: TRBJ1-1
D: -
size: -
length: 16
V: TRBV18
DNA: TGTGCCAGCTCACCCCTAGTTGTCTGGGTGGGCACTGAAGCTTTCTTT
CDR3: CASSPLVVWVGTEAFF

J: TRBJ1-2
D: -
size: -
length: 14
V: TRBV19
DNA: TGTGCCACCCAGGGGCAAGGGGCCTTTGCAGGCTACACCTTC
CDR3: CATQGQGAFAGYTF

J: TRBJ1-1
D: -
size: -
length: 15
V: TRBV5-5
DNA: TGTGCCAGCAGCTTGGCCACCTCATGGGGGACTGAAGCCTTCTTT
CDR3: CASSLATSWGTEAFF

J: TRBJ1-4
D: -
size: few
length: 16
V: TRBV10-2
DNA: TGCGCCAGCAGTGAGTACGGCGGAGGCACGGGGGAAAAACTGTTTTTT
CDR3: CASSEYGGGTGEKLFF

J: TRBJ2-7
D: -
size: -
length: 13
V: TRBV18
DNA: TGTGCCAGCTCACCAGGGCAGACTAGCGAGCAGTACTTC
CDR3: CASSPGQTSEQYF

J: TRBJ1-5
D: -
size: -
length: 14
V: TRBV30
DNA: TGTGCCTGGAGTGCCGACTGGAGCAATCAGCCCCAGCATTTT
CDR3: CAWSADWSNQPQHF

J: TRBJ1-1
D: TRBD1
size: -
length: 14
V: TRBV4-1
DNA: TGCGCCAGCAGCCGGGGACAGCTGAACACTGAAGCTTTCTTT
CDR3: CASSRGQLNTEAFF

J: TRBJ1-1
D: -
size: few
length: 13
V: TRBV7-8
DNA: TGTGCCAGCAGCCAAGGGGGAAGCACTGAAGCTTTCTTT
CDR3: CASSQGGSTEAFF

J: TRBJ2-1
D: TRBD2
size: once
length: 12
V: TRBV6-1
DNA: TGTGCCAGCAGGCTTCTCAGCGGGGTGCAGTTCTTC
CDR3: CASRLLSGVQFF

J: TRBJ1-2
D: -
size: -
length: 15
V: TRBV18
DNA: TGTGCCAGCTCACCCATAGACAGCCCTCAGAATGGCTACACCTTC
CDR3: CASSPIDSPQNGYTF

J: TRBJ2-2
D: TRBD2
size: once
length: 16
V: TRBV5-1
DNA: TGCGCCAGCAGTTGGGAGGGACCGTCGAACACCGGGGAGCTGTTTTTT
CDR3: CASSWEGPSNTGELFF

J: TRBJ2-6
D: -
size: -
length: 15
V: TRBV6-4
DNA: TGTGCCAGCAGTCCCGGGGGCTCTGGGGCCAACGTCCTGACTTTC
CDR3: CASSPGGSGANVLTF

J: TRBJ1-2
D: -
size: -
length: 13
V: TRBV19
DNA: TGTGCCAGTACCATCAGGCAAGTTTCTGGCTACACCTTC
CDR3: CASTIRQVSGYTF

J: TRBJ2-7
D: -
size: few
length: 15
V: TRBV5-4
DNA: TGTGCCAGCAGCGAGGGACACCTCGCCTCCTACGAGCAGTACTTC
CDR3: CASSEGHLASYEQYF

J: TRBJ2-7
D: TRBD2
size: few
length: 17
V: TRBV19
DNA: TGTGCCAGTAGTCCGGCAGGGGCTAGCGGGTTAAACTACGAGCAGTACTTC
CDR3: CASSPAGASGLNYEQYF

J: TRBJ2-1
D: -
size: -
length: 15
V: TRBV7-2
DNA: TGTGCCAGCAGCTTAGTAGTGACAACAGGGAATGAGCAGTTCTTC
CDR3: CASSLVVTTGNEQFF

J: TRBJ2-5
D: -
size: few
length: 13
V: TRBV6-5
DNA: TGTGCCAGCAAGATGACAGCTCTGGAGACCCAGTACTTC
CDR3: CASKMTALETQYF

J: TRBJ2-3
D: TRBD2
size: few
length: 17
V: TRBV7-6
DNA: TGTGCCAGCAGCCCCCCCTTGGGAGCGGGGGACACAGATACGCAGTATTTT
CDR3: CASSPPLGAGDTDTQYF

J: TRBJ2-1
D: TRBD2
size: few
length: 16
V: TRBV7-8
DNA: TGTGCCAGCAGCTTAGTCGGCGGGAGGGGAGGCAATGAGCAGTTCTTC
CDR3: CASSLVGGRGGNEQFF

J: TRBJ2-7
D: TRBD1
size: -
length: 15
V: TRBV18
DNA: TGTGCCAGCTCACCAGTGGGACAGGGCTCCTACGAGCAGTACTTC
CDR3: CASSPVGQGSYEQYF

J: TRBJ2-7
D: TRBD2
size: -
length: 18
V: TRBV11-2
DNA: TGTGCCAGCAGCATAAGGCTAGCGGGAGTTGTTCGTTCCTACGAGCAGTACTTC
CDR3: CASSIRLAGVVRSYEQYF

J: TRBJ1-1
D: -
size: -
length: 14
V: TRBV28
DNA: TGTGCCAGCAGCCGACAGGTCTCGAACACTGAAGCTTTCTTT
CDR3: CASSRQVSNTEAFF

J: TRBJ1-5
D: -
size: -
length: 15
V: TRBV12-5
DNA: TGTGCTAGTGTTCTCCCCCCTTTGGGCCTGCAGCCCCAGCATTTT
CDR3: CASVLPPLGLQPQHF

J: TRBJ2-7
D: -
size: -
length: 13
V: TRBV6-5
DNA: TGTGCCAGCAGTGTTGCAGGGACCTACGAGCAGTACTTC
CDR3: CASSVAGTYEQYF

J: TRBJ1-3
D: -
size: -
length: 15
V: TRBV6-5
DNA: TGTGCCAGCAGTTACCTTCCTAGCTCTGGAAACACCATATATTTT
CDR3: CASSYLPSSGNTIYF

J: TRBJ2-1
D: -
size: -
length: 14
V: TRBV10-1
DNA: TGCGCCAGCGCCCGGGCGGGCGCCCAAAATGAGCAGTTCTTC
CDR3: CASARAGAQNEQFF

J: TRBJ2-2
D: TRBD1
size: -
length: 15
V: TRBV6-1
DNA: TGTGCCAGCATCAGGGGACAGGGAAACACCGGGGAGCTGTTTTTT
CDR3: CASIRGQGNTGELFF

J: TRBJ2-7
D: TRBD2
size: -
length: 15
V: TRBV30
DNA: TGTGCCTGGAGTGTAGACCTAGCGGGAACCTACGAGCAGTACTTC
CDR3: CAWSVDLAGTYEQYF

J: TRBJ2-5
D: -
size: -
length: 14
V: TRBV5-1
DNA: TGCGCCAGCAGCTCGCAATCTAGCCAAGAGACCCAGTACTTC
CDR3: CASSSQSSQETQYF

J: TRBJ1-5
D: -
size: -
length: 18
V: TRBV19
DNA: TGTGCCAGTAGTATAGTAGCCAGTGCTATACTTAGCAATCAGCCCCAGCATTTT
CDR3: CASSIVASAILSNQPQHF

J: TRBJ2-4
D: -
size: -
length: 16
V: TRBV7-2
DNA: TGTGCCAGCAGCTTAGCTCCCGACAGGGCCAAAAACATTCAGTACTTC
CDR3: CASSLAPDRAKNIQYF

J: TRBJ2-7
D: TRBD1
size: few
length: 13
V: TRBV2
DNA: TGTGCCAGCAGTGTGGACAGGGGGCTTTGGCAGTACTTC
CDR3: CASSVDRGLWQYF

J: TRBJ1-5
D: TRBD1
size: few
length: 15
V: TRBV19
DNA: TGTGCCAGTAGTCCGAACAGGGGCCACAATCAGCCCCAGCATTTT
CDR3: CASSPNRGHNQPQHF

J: TRBJ2-3
D: -
size: -
length: 17
V: TRBV5-1
DNA: TGCGCCAGCAGCAGAAGACAGGTGGGAAGTATCCCAGATACGCAGTATTTT
CDR3: CASSRRQVGSIPDTQYF

J: TRBJ2-1
D: TRBD2
size: -
length: 17
V: TRBV2
DNA: TGTGCCAGCAGGGAACCTTATAGCGGGAGGTCCTACAATGAGCAGTTCTTC
CDR3: CASREPYSGRSYNEQFF

J: TRBJ2-4
D: TRBD2
size: -
length: 15
V: TRBV2
DNA: TGTGCCAGCAGTGAACGGGAGGGCCCCAAAAACATTCAGTACTTC
CDR3: CASSEREGPKNIQYF

J: TRBJ1-2
D: -
size: -
length: 16
V: TRBV27
DNA: TGTGCCAGCAGTTTTCTAAGCCCGCTTCTTAACTATGGCTACACCTTC
CDR3: CASSFLSPLLNYGYTF

J: TRBJ2-3
D: -
size: few
length: 15
V: TRBV7-9
DNA: TGTGCCAGCAGCTCTACAGGTACCGCCACAGATACGCAGTATTTT
CDR3: CASSSTGTATDTQYF

J: TRBJ2-2
D: -
size: -
length: 16
V: TRBV9
DNA: TGTGCCAGCAGCGTAGACGCCCGGGAGCGGTTCGGGGAGCTGTTTTTT
CDR3: CASSVDARERFGELFF

J: TRBJ1-4
D: -
size: -
length: 14
V: TRBV5-1
DNA: TGCGCCAGCAGCGTCGGGACGGGGGGGGAAAAACTGTTTTTT
CDR3: CASSVGTGGEKLFF

J: TRBJ1-1
D: -
size: -
length: 14
V: TRBV6-1
DNA: TGTGCCAGCAGGCGAATGGCAGGGTATACTGAAGCTTTCTTT
CDR3: CASRRMAGYTEAFF

J: TRBJ2-5
D: TRBD2
size: -
length: 18
V: TRBV11-2
DNA: TGTGCCAGCAGCTTAGATCTAACTAGCGGGGGAGGCGAAGAGACCCAGTACTTC
CDR3: CASSLDLTSGGGEETQYF

J: TRBJ2-3
D: -
size: -
length: 16
V: TRBV5-6
DNA: TGTGCCAGCAGCTTGGTTGCAGGGGTAGGTGCAGATACGCAGTATTTT
CDR3: CASSLVAGVGADTQYF

J: TRBJ2-3
D: TRBD1
size: few
length: 15
V: TRBV27
DNA: TGTGCCAGCAGTTTCTCGGACAGGGGATCAGATACGCAGTATTTT
CDR3: CASSFSDRGSDTQYF

J: TRBJ2-7
D: TRBD1
size: -
length: 15
V: TRBV29-1
DNA: TGCAGCGTTAGGACAGGCGGAAGAAGTCGTGCCGAGCAGTACTTC
CDR3: CSVRTGGRSRAEQYF

J: TRBJ1-2
D: -
size: -
length: 13
V: TRBV19
DNA: TGTGCCAGTAGTCCGGGAACCCGCTATGGCTACACCTTC
CDR3: CASSPGTRYGYTF

J: TRBJ2-3
D: TRBD2
size: few
length: 14
V: TRBV29-1
DNA: TGCAGCTACTGGGGGAGCGGGATAACAGATACGCAGTATTTT
CDR3: CSYWGSGITDTQYF

J: TRBJ2-3
D: -
size: -
length: 14
V: TRBV4-3
DNA: TGCGCCAGCAGCCAAGGCGGCAGCACAGATACGCAGTATTTT
CDR3: CASSQGGSTDTQYF

J: TRBJ1-1
D: TRBD1
size: -
length: 13
V: TRBV6-1
DNA: TGTGCCAGCAGAAAATCCGGGACAGGGGAAACTTTCTTT
CDR3: CASRKSGTGETFF

J: TRBJ1-1
D: TRBD1
size: -
length: 15
V: TRBV15
DNA: TGTGCCACCTCCTCCGGGACAGGGCCTCCCACTGAAGCTTTCTTT
CDR3: CATSSGTGPPTEAFF

J: TRBJ2-2
D: -
size: -
length: 12
V: TRBV7-8
DNA: TGTGCCAGCAGCTTAGACGCGGGGGAGCTGTTTTTT
CDR3: CASSLDAGELFF

J: TRBJ2-7
D: TRBD2
size: -
length: 14
V: TRBV19
DNA: TGTGCCAGTACCTCGGGGCGGGAGGCTAACGAGCAGTACTTC
CDR3: CASTSGREANEQYF